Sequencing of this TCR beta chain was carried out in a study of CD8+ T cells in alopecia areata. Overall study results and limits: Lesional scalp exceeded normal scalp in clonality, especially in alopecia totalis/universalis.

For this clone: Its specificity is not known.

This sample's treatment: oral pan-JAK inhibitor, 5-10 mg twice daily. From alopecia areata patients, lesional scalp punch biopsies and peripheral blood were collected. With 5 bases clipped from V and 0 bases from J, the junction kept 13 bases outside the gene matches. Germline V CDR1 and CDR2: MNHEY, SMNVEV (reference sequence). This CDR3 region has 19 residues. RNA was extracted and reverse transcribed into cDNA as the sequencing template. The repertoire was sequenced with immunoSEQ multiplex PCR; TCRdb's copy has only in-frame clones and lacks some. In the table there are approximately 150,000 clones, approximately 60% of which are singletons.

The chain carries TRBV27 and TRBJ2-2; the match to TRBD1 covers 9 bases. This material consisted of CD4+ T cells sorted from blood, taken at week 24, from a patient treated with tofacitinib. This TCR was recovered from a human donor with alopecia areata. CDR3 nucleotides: TGTGCCAGCAGTCCGACAGGGGGAAAAACAAGAACGAACACCGGGGAGCTGTTTTTT. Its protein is CASSPTGGKTRTNTGELFF.